One sample yielded the 29 T cell receptor beta chains listed below, sequenced in a study of Graves' ophthalmopathy and Graves' hyperthyroidism. Amplified TCR beta CDR3 regions were obtained using RNA transcripts as template. First-round RT-PCR used HTBI primers; second-round multiplex PCR followed. TCRdb processed the multiplex PCR reads anew with MiXCR; each CDR3 protein has one entry. The table lists some 1.1 million distinct CDR3 sequences, about 36% of them singletons. The sequenced material came from peripheral blood or thyroid tissue (not recorded which). The receptors were sampled from an adult man with Graves' hyperthyroidism.

The chain recombines TRBV12-3 or TRBV12-4 with TRBJ2-5; TRBD1 agrees at 8 bases. The CDR3 length is 14 residues. Trimming took 3 bases from V and 2 from J; bases not matched to a gene: 2. The CDR3 here is CASSLYRGQETQYF. CDR3 DNA: TGTGCCAGCAGTTTGTACAGGGGGCAAGAGACCCAGTACTTC.

A single count supports this clonotype. The chain is built from TRBV7-2 and TRBJ1-5; D is unclear. The DNA matches TRBJ2-3 better at its end, which makes the J call doubtful. The CDR3 covers 12 residues. CDR1 and CDR2 from the germline V gene are SGHTA and FQGNSA. The CDR3 sequence: CASSLDSQPQYF. The CDR3 DNA follows: TGTGCCAGCAGCTTAGACAGTCAGCCCCAGTATTTT.

The chain combines TRBV4-1 with TRBJ2-7; D gene ambiguous. V was shortened by 2 bases and J by 5 bases, with 10 bases between the two germline ends. Germline V gene lookup returns CDR1 MGHRA and CDR2 YSYEKL. The CDR3 is made up of 13 amino acids. CDR3 in amino acids: CASSQQTENEQYF. The CDR3 DNA follows: TGCGCCAGCAGCCAACAGACTGAGAACGAGCAGTACTTC.

This chain joins TRBV15 and TRBJ1-4; no firm D call. V lost 1 base and J 0 bases, leaving 9 bases between the germline ends. This CDR3 contains 16 residues. Germline V CDR1 and CDR2: LNHNV, YYDKDF (reference sequence). The CDR3 reads CATSRGRTATNEKLFF. The DNA for the CDR3 is TGTGCCACCAGCAGAGGACGGACCGCAACTAATGAAAAACTGTTTTTT.

The CDR3 protein is CASDSWGNYGYTF. The CDR3 DNA sequence: TGTGCCAGCGACAGCTGGGGTAACTATGGCTACACCTTC. The chain uses TRBV25-1 and TRBJ1-2, with D tentatively TRBD1 (5 bases). Trimming left V 8 bases short and J 1 base short, with 11 bases between. The CDR3 loop spans 13 amino acids. Germline V gene data show CDR1 as MGHDK and CDR2 as SYGVNS.

Concerning this clonotype itself: Mismatch with germline at one junction end may stem from a read error. V and J are TRBV11-1 and TRBJ2-7; possibly TRBD2 for D (6 bases). CDR1 SGHAT and CDR2 FQDESV come from the germline V gene (reference sequence). The CDR3 extends over 15 amino acids. The CDR3 DNA follows: TGCGCCAGCAGCCAAGCGACCCAAACGGGAGTCGAGCAGTACTTC. Encoded protein: CASSQATQTGVEQYF.

The J gene is TRBJ2-7, the V gene TRBV20-1; no reliable D call. Germline CDR1 is DFQATT and CDR2 is SNEGSKA (reference sequence). Between the trimmed V and J ends, which lost 0 bases and 6 bases, there was a span of 18 bases. The CDR3 consists of 15 residues. For the CDR3, the DNA is TGCAGTGCTAGAGATGCGACTTCCCCAGGACGCGAGCAGTACTTC. It codes for CSARDATSPGREQYF.

The genes are TRBV15 and TRBJ1-2; 12 nucleotides line up with TRBD1. The CDR3 runs 13 residues. Germline CDR1 and CDR2: LNHNV and YYDKDF (reference sequence). With V trimmed by 6 bases and J by 7 bases, 3 bases remained unmatched. CDR3 nucleotide sequence: TGTGCCACCAGTCGGGACAGGGGGCCTGGCTACACCTTC. Its protein is CATSRDRGPGYTF.

The chain combines TRBV20-1 with TRBJ2-5, with D uncertain. This CDR3 region has 11 residues. Germline V gene data show CDR1 as DFQATT and CDR2 as SNEGSKA (reference sequence). In nucleotides, the CDR3 is TGCGGACGAAGGAAGGCAGAGACCCAGTACTTC. This sequence encodes CGRRKAETQYF.

This chain joins TRBV30 and TRBJ1-2; D not certain. The CDR3 extends over 14 amino acids. Germline lookup yields CDR1 GTSNPN and CDR2 SVGIG (reference sequence). V dropped 1 base and J dropped 4 bases, with 13 bases sitting between them. CDR3 DNA: TGTGCCTGGAGTGGAAGTGTGGTTACCTATGGCTACACCTTC. It codes for CAWSGSVVTYGYTF.

This clonotype was observed many times. The chain employs TRBV10-3 and TRBJ1-4; 7 nucleotides agree with TRBD1. Germline CDR1 reads ENHRY; CDR2 reads SYGVKD. There are 15 residues in the CDR3. J lost 2 bases, V lost 6 bases, and 6 bases had no gene match. As DNA, the CDR3 is TGTGCCATCAGCTCCCGGACAGGCACTAATGAAAAACTGTTTTTT. Residues: CAISSRTGTNEKLFF.

This clonotype has at least ten counts. The V and J genes are TRBV7-9 and TRBJ1-2; weak D call: TRBD1 (5 bases). The V end was cut by 3 bases, the J end by 7 bases, with 12 bases between. Germline CDR1 and CDR2: SEHNR and FQNEAQ (reference sequence). The CDR3 length is 13 residues. The CDR3, as DNA: TGTGCCAGCAGCTTCGGGGCCTCGGTTGGCTACACCTTC. Protein sequence: CASSFGASVGYTF.

This clonotype was seen a handful of times. The rearrangement uses TRBV5-1 and TRBJ2-2, with TRBD1 matching over 7 bases. The CDR3 runs 15 residues. The V gene's germline CDR1 is SGHRS and CDR2 YFSETQ. V shed 2 bases and J 9 bases; nucleotides not matched to a gene: 10. The CDR3 is CASSLMGQPHRELFF. The CDR3 coding sequence is TGCGCCAGCAGCTTAATGGGACAGCCCCACCGGGAGCTGTTTTTT.

This clonotype was seen repeatedly, ten times or more. The chain uses TRBV4-3 and TRBJ1-2, with D perhaps TRBD1 (5 bases). The CDR3 runs 16 residues. Deletions cut 4 bases from V and 7 bases from J, with 22 bases between. Germline V gene lookup returns CDR1 LGHNA and CDR2 YSLEER. The CDR3 here is CASSLSDRQHLTGYTF. The CDR3 region has the DNA TGCGCCAGCAGCCTTTCAGACAGACAACACTTAACTGGCTACACCTTC.

This clonotype was seen ten or more times. The V and J genes are TRBV7-9 and TRBJ1-3; the match to TRBD1 covers 7 bases. The length of the CDR3 is 15 residues. CDR1 and CDR2 from the germline V gene are SEHNR and FQNEAQ (reference sequence). Unmatched junction bases numbered 6, after V lost 5 bases and J lost 2 bases. DNA of the CDR3: TGTGCCAGCAGCCCGCCGACAGGGACTGGAAACACCATATATTTT. This encodes CASSPPTGTGNTIYF.

Turning to this clonotype: This may stem from a read error, because a much larger clone lies one nucleotide away. The genes are TRBV10-3 and TRBJ1-3, with 9 bases that match TRBD1. The CDR3 is made up of 17 amino acids. Unmatched junction bases numbered 8, after V lost 4 bases and J lost 1 base. Germline V lookup: CDR1 ENHRY, CDR2 SYGVKD. CDR3 amino acids: CAISGIDRGKSGNTIYF. In nucleotides, the CDR3 is TGTGCCATCAGTGGAATAGACAGGGGGAAATCTGGAAACACCATATATTTT.

As to this clonotype: One end of the junction is discordant with germline, which a read error may explain. V and J are TRBV7-2 and TRBJ1-5; TRBD1 agrees at 8 bases. The CDR3 covers 14 residues. CDR1 SGHTA and CDR2 FQGNSA come from the germline V gene. The CDR3 region is CASSLDRAFQPQHF. CDR3 bases: TGCGCCAGCAGCTTGGACAGGGCTTTTCAGCCCCAGCATTTT.

The chain joins TRBV12-3 or TRBV12-4 to TRBJ2-7, with D perhaps matching TRBD2 (6 bases). The CDR3 runs 13 residues. With 5 bases removed from V and 13 bases from J, the gap between germline ends came to 21 bases. Written as DNA, the CDR3 is TGTGCCAGCAGTCTGGCCCTCGGGGGTATCAAATACTTC. The encoded protein is CASSLALGGIKYF.

This clonotype was counted many times. This rearrangement joins TRBV20-1 to TRBJ2-7; 7 bases map to TRBD2. The junction had 10 bases not matched to a gene; V was cut back by 0 bases and J by 5 bases. Germline V gene data show CDR1 as DFQATT and CDR2 as SNEGSKA (reference sequence). The CDR3 covers 15 residues. Here the CDR3 reads CSARDAGRGGDEQYF. Written as DNA, the CDR3 is TGCAGTGCTAGAGATGCAGGGAGGGGTGGCGACGAGCAGTACTTC.

This chain connects TRBV12-3 or TRBV12-4 to TRBJ2-7, with 14 bases identical to TRBD2. With 6 bases clipped from V and 6 bases from J, the junction kept 16 bases outside the gene matches. The CDR3 is made up of 18 amino acids. CDR3 bases: TGTGCCAGCAGCTTGAGGGGGACTAGCGGGAGTGGGCGCTCCGAGCAGTACTTC. This translates into CASSLRGTSGSGRSEQYF.

The chain recombines TRBV20-1 with TRBJ1-5; D ambiguous. The germline V gene encodes CDR1 DFQATT and CDR2 SNEGSKA (reference sequence). CDR3 length: 13 amino acids. The CDR3 protein is CNAQRHSNQPQHF. As DNA, the CDR3 is TGCAATGCCCAGAGACACAGCAATCAGCCCCAGCATTTT.

This chain joins TRBV19 and TRBJ2-7, with 8 bases aligning to TRBD1. Per the germline V gene, CDR1 is LNHDA and CDR2 is SQIVND (reference sequence). The CDR3 is 14 amino acids. Trimming cost V 6 bases and J 6 bases; bases outside gene matches: 10. The CDR3 nucleotides are TGTGCCAGTAGAGAAAAGGACAGGGCTCTCGAGCAGTACTTC. This translates into CASREKDRALEQYF.

This clonotype was seen once. The gene calls are TRBV24-1 and TRBJ2-2; 8 positions agree with TRBD2. The CDR3 contains 15 residues. The germline gives CDR1 KGHDR, CDR2 SFDVKD. Trimming removed 5 bases from V and 5 bases from J; junction bases left unmatched: 6. Here the CDR3 DNA reads TGTGCCACCAGTGGCGGGGGGAAAGAGACCGGGGAGCTGTTTTTT. It translates to CATSGGGKETGELFF.

At least ten counts were recorded for this clonotype. CDR3 sequence: CASGLSNGANVLTF. The CDR3, as DNA: TGTGCCAGCGGACTTTCAAACGGGGCCAACGTCCTGACTTTC. V and J are TRBV19 and TRBJ2-6; perhaps TRBD2 as D (5 bases). The CDR3 is 14 amino acids. V was trimmed by 9 bases and J by 4 bases, leaving 13 bases between them. Germline CDR1 reads LNHDA; CDR2 reads SQIVND (reference sequence).

This clonotype was observed many times. The genes are TRBV2 and TRBJ2-2; TRBD1 matches at 7 bases. Looked up from germline, CDR1 is SNHLY and CDR2 is FYNNEI. The CDR3 runs 15 residues. V gave up 2 bases and J gave up 8 bases; unmatched junction bases: 8. The DNA for the CDR3 is TGTGCCAGCAGTGAATGGCGGACAGGTGATGGGGAGCTGTTTTTT. This codes for CASSEWRTGDGELFF.

This clonotype was recorded a few times. One end of the junction fails to match germline, which may point to a read error. The chain has TRBV10-3 and TRBJ2-7; D gene unclear. Germline CDR1 and CDR2: ENHRY and SYGVKD. The CDR3 consists of 14 residues. The CDR3 spells CASSYADTAYEQYF. DNA of the CDR3: TGTGCCAGCAGTTACGCTGACACCGCCTACGAGCAGTACTTC.

This clonotype was counted a few times. The V and J genes are TRBV20-1 and TRBJ2-7; D is unclear. CDR3 length: 14 residues. Per the germline V gene, CDR1 is DFQATT and CDR2 is SNEGSKA (reference sequence). Trimming shortened V by 2 bases and J by 2 bases, and 13 bases separated the two germline ends. CDR3 nucleotides: TGCAGTGCTAGACCCCTTAGGTTCCCCTACGAGCAGTACTTC. Its translation: CSARPLRFPYEQYF.

Remarks on this clonotype: This clone may be a read error of a much larger clone one base away. The V and J genes are TRBV7-2 and TRBJ2-7; no clear D. V was clipped by 1 base and J by 5 bases, with 12 bases between them. Germline-derived CDR1 and CDR2 are SGHTA and FQGNSA. The CDR3 is made up of 14 amino acids. For the CDR3, the DNA is TGTGCCAGCAGCTTAGTAGAGACCCTCAACGAGCAGTACTTC. Protein sequence: CASSLVETLNEQYF.

This clonotype was found many times. The chain links TRBV7-2 to TRBJ2-7, with 8 bases fitting TRBD1. CDR1 is SGHTA and CDR2 is FQGNSA in the germline V gene. The J segment lost 1 base and the V segment lost 4 bases, leaving 15 bases of the junction unmatched. This CDR3 comprises 18 residues. The CDR3 is CASSSLHGQGFKSYEQYF. The CDR3 coding sequence is TGTGCCAGCAGCTCCCTTCACGGACAGGGTTTCAAATCCTACGAGCAGTACTTC. The complete variable domain, with remaining parts taken from reference TRBV7-2 and TRBJ2-7, reads GAGVSQSPSNKVTEKGKDVELRCDPISGHTALYWYRQSLGQGLEFLIYFQGNSAPDKSGLPSDRFSAERTGGSVSTLTIQRTQQEDSAVYLCASSSLHGQGFKSYEQYFGPGTRLTVT.